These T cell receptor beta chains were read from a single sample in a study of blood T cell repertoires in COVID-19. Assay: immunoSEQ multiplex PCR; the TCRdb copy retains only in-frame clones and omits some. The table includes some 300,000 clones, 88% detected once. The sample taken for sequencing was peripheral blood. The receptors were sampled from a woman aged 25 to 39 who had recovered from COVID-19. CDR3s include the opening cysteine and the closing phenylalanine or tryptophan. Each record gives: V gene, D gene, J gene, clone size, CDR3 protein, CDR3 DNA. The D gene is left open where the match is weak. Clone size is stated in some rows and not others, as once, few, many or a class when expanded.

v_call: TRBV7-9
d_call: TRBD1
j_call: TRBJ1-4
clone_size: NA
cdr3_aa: CASSPGTGFNEKLFF
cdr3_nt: TGTGCCAGCAGCCCTGGGACAGGGTTTAATGAAAAACTGTTTTTT

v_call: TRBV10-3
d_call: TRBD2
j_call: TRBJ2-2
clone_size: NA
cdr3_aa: CAISETGGETGELFF
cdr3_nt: TGTGCCATCAGTGAGACGGGGGGAGAAACCGGGGAGCTGTTTTTT

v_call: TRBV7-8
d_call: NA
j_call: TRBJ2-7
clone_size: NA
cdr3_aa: CASSLGRSSYEQYF
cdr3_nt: TGTGCCAGCAGCTTAGGAAGGAGCTCCTACGAGCAGTACTTC

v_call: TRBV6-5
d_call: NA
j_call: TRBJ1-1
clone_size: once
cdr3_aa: CASSYQLNTEAFF
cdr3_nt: TGTGCCAGCAGTTACCAGTTGAACACTGAAGCTTTCTTT

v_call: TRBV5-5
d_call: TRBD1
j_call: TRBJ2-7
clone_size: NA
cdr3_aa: CASSSDRYRDEQYF
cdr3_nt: TGTGCCAGCAGCTCGGACAGGTATAGAGACGAGCAGTACTTC

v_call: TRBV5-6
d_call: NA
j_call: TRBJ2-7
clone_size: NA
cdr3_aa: CASSQPEAGAAGEQYF
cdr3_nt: TGTGCCAGCAGCCAGCCGGAGGCCGGCGCCGCGGGCGAGCAGTACTTC

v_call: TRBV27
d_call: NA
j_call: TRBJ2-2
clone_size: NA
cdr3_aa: CASSLSGPNTGELFF
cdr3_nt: TGTGCCAGCAGTTTATCGGGGCCCAACACCGGGGAGCTGTTTTTT

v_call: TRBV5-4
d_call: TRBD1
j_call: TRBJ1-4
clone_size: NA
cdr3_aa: CASSSGQGIDEKLFF
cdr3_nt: TGTGCCAGCAGCTCTGGACAGGGCATTGATGAAAAACTGTTTTTT

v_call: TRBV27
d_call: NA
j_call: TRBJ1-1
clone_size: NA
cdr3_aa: CASSDRTVNTEAFF
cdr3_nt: TGTGCCAGCAGCGATAGGACTGTGAACACTGAAGCTTTCTTT

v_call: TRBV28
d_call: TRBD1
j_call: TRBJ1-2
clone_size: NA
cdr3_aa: CASSLGQVSRHGYTF
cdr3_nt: TGTGCCAGCAGTTTGGGACAGGTCTCCAGGCATGGCTACACCTTC

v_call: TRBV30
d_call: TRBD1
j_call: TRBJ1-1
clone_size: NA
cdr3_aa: CAYRGTEAFF
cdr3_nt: TGTGCCTACAGGGGCACTGAAGCTTTCTTT

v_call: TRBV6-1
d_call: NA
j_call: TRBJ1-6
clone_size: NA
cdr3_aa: CASSETPRHTLSPLHF
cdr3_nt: TGTGCCAGCAGTGAAACTCCCAGGCATACCCTTTCACCCCTCCACTTT

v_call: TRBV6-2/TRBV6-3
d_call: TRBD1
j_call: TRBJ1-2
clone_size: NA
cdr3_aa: CASSYSGGQVYTF
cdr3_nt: TGTGCCAGCAGTTACTCCGGGGGACAGGTCTACACCTTC

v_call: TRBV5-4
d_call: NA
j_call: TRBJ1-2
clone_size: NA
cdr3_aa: CASSQTGFVGYTF
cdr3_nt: TGTGCCAGCAGCCAAACGGGGTTCGTTGGCTACACCTTC

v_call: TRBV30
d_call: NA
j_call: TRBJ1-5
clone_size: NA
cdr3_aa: CAWSSGNQPQHF
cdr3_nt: TGTGCCTGGAGTTCAGGGAATCAGCCCCAGCATTTT

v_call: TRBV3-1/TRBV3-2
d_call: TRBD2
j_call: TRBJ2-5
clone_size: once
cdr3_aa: CASSQESAGGYQETQYF
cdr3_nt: TGTGCCAGCAGCCAAGAAAGTGCGGGGGGGTACCAAGAGACCCAGTACTTC

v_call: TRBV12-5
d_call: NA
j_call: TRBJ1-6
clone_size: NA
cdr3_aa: CASGLSKQADNSPLHF
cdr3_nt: TGTGCTAGTGGTTTGTCAAAACAGGCAGACAATTCACCCCTCCACTTT

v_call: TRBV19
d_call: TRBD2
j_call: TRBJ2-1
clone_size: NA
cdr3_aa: CASSTGRGGYNEQFF
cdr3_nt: TGTGCCAGTAGTACAGGGCGGGGGGGCTACAATGAGCAGTTCTTC

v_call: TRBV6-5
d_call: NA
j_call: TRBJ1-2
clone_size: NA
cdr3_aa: CASATPWGANGYTF
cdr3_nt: TGTGCCAGCGCAACGCCGTGGGGCGCTAATGGCTACACCTTC

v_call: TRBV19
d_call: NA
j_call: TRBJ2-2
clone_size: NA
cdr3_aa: CASSRGQRVGELFF
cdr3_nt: TGTGCCAGTAGTAGGGGGCAAAGAGTGGGGGAGCTGTTTTTT

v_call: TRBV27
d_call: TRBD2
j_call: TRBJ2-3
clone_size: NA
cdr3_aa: CASSQTGLAGFSQYF
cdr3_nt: TGTGCCAGCAGTCAAACAGGACTAGCGGGGTTTTCGCAGTATTTT

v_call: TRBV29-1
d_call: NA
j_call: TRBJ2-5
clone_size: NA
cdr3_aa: CSVEAEDREETQYF
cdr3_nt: TGCAGCGTTGAAGCAGAGGACAGAGAAGAGACCCAGTACTTC

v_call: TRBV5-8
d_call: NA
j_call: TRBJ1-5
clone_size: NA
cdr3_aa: CASSRANQPQHF
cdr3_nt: TGTGCCAGCAGCCGAGCTAATCAGCCCCAGCATTTT

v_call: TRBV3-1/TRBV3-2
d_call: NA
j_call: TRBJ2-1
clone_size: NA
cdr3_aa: CASSPSSYNEQFF
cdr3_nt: TGTGCCAGCAGCCCGAGCTCCTACAATGAGCAGTTCTTC

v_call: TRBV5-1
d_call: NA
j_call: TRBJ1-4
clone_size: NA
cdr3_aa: CASSLQGWENEKLFF
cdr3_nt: TGCGCCAGCAGCTTACAGGGATGGGAAAATGAAAAACTGTTTTTT

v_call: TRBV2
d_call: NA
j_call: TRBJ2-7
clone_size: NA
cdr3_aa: CASESYDIYEQYF
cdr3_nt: TGTGCCAGTGAGTCGTACGACATCTACGAGCAGTACTTC

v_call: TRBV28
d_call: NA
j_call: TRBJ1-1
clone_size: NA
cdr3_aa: CASPRPGGNTEAFF
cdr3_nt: TGTGCCAGCCCACGTCCCGGGGGGAACACTGAAGCTTTCTTT

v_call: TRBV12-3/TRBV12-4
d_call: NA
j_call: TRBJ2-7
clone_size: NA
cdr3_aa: CASSAYRNEQYF
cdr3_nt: TGTGCCAGCAGTGCCTACCGAAACGAGCAGTACTTC

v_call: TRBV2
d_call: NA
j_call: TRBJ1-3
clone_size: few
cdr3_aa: CASRVEGGGNTIYF
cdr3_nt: TGTGCCAGCAGGGTAGAGGGTGGAGGAAACACCATATATTTT

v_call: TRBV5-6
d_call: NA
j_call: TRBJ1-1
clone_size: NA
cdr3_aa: CASMARGEAFF
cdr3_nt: TGTGCCAGCATGGCCAGGGGTGAAGCTTTCTTT

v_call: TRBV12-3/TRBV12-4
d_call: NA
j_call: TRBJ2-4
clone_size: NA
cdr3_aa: CASSFQGNIQYF
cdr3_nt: TGTGCCAGCAGTTTTCAGGGAAACATTCAGTACTTC

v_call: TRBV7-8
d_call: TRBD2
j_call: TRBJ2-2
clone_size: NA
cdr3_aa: CASSGLAENTGELFF
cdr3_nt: TGTGCCAGCAGTGGACTAGCGGAAAACACCGGGGAGCTGTTTTTT

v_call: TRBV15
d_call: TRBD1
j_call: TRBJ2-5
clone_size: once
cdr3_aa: CATSKTGVNQETQYF
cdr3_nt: TGTGCCACCAGCAAGACAGGGGTTAACCAAGAGACCCAGTACTTC

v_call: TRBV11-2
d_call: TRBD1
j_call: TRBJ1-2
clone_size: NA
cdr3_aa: CASSLDRTGFYGYTF
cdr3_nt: TGTGCCAGCAGCTTAGACCGGACAGGGTTCTATGGCTACACCTTC

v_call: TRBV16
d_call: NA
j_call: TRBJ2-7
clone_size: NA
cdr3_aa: CASSPDIRFSEQYF
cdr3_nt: TGTGCCAGCAGCCCGGACATACGGTTCAGCGAGCAGTACTTC

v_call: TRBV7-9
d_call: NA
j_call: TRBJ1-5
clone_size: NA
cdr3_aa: CASSFTGSNQPQHF
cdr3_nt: TGTGCCAGCAGCTTTACAGGGAGCAATCAGCCCCAGCATTTT

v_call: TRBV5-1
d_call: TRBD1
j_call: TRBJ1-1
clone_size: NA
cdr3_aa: CASSLVPQGAGTEAFF
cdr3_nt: TGCGCCAGCAGCTTGGTACCTCAGGGGGCCGGGACTGAAGCTTTCTTT